These 9 T cell receptor beta chains share one sample of origin, sequenced in a study of response to subunit inactivated influenza vaccine. Via MiXCR, TCRdb re-called the RT-PCR reads, giving one row per CDR3 protein. The sample has under 550,000 distinct CDR3 sequences, 6.5% to 8% seen once. Sequenced here: PBMCs from blood, sampled around 25 months after vaccination. Every receptor here comes from a man aged 50 to 69 who received an inactivated influenza vaccine.

There are many counts of this clonotype. The rearrangement uses TRBV30 and TRBJ2-1; 10 bases line up with TRBD1. This CDR3 region has 15 residues. Trimming at V came to 1 base and at J to 8 bases, leaving 8 bases not matched to a gene. Germline CDR1 GTSNPN, CDR2 SVGIG (reference sequence). The CDR3 DNA follows: TGTGCCTGGAGTGGTGGGACAGGGGCCGCGGATGAGCAGTTCTTC. This translates into CAWSGGTGAADEQFF.

This sequence joins TRBV29-1 and TRBJ2-1; D may be TRBD1 or TRBD2 (5 bases each). The CDR3 has 11 residues. In germline, CDR1 is SQVTM, CDR2 ANQGSEA. The V and J ends lost 4 bases and 10 bases respectively, with 11 bases between them. The CDR3 here is CSVVLGVEQFF. CDR3 coding DNA: TGCAGCGTTGTGTTGGGGGTCGAGCAGTTCTTC.

This chain connects TRBV18 to TRBJ2-7; 12 bases are shared with TRBD2. The CDR3 sequence is 17 residues long. Looked up from germline, CDR1 is KGHSH and CDR2 is LQKENI. Unmatched junction bases numbered 6, after V lost 0 bases and J lost 3 bases. The chain's CDR3 is CASSPPDSSGGDYEQYF. The CDR3 nucleotides read TGTGCCAGCTCACCACCGGACTCTAGCGGGGGGGACTACGAGCAGTACTTC.

There are many counts of this clonotype. This chain joins TRBV10-3 and TRBJ1-2; maybe TRBD1 (5 bases). The CDR3 spans 11 residues. Germline assignment: CDR1 ENHRY and CDR2 SYGVKD. Trimming removed 6 bases from V and 10 bases from J, with 12 bases in between. The CDR3: CAISLTVHYTF. CDR3 DNA sequence: TGTGCCATCAGCCTGACAGTTCACTACACCTTC.

At least ten counts were recorded for this clonotype. The rearrangement uses TRBV12-3 or TRBV12-4 and TRBJ1-6, with 8 positions matching TRBD1. Trimming at V came to 6 bases and at J to 6 bases, leaving 7 bases not matched to a gene. This CDR3 region has 15 residues. The CDR3 nucleotides are TGTGCCAGCAGCGGACAGGGAGTGGGTAATTCACCCCTCCACTTT. This gives the protein CASSGQGVGNSPLHF.

This clonotype was found many times. This chain uses TRBV20-1 with TRBJ2-7; 8 bases fit TRBD1. The CDR3 length is 12 residues. J was trimmed by 6 bases and V by 5 bases; bases with no gene match: 6. Per the germline V gene, CDR1 is DFQATT and CDR2 is SNEGSKA (reference sequence). CDR3 sequence reads: CSAPQTGVEQYF. The CDR3 DNA reads TGCAGTGCTCCACAGACAGGGGTCGAGCAGTACTTC.

This clonotype was detected only a few times. This chain links TRBV15 with TRBJ2-3; no reliable D call. Germline CDR1 is LNHNV and CDR2 is YYDKDF (reference sequence). This CDR3 comprises 14 residues. Trimming removed 1 base from V and 4 bases from J, with 9 bases in between. CDR3 region: CATSRGYGADTQYF. Here the CDR3 DNA reads TGTGCCACCAGCAGAGGTTATGGGGCAGATACGCAGTATTTT. Using reference TRBV15 and TRBJ2-3 for the parts outside the CDR3, the full variable domain is DAMVIQNPRYQVTQFGKPVTLSCSQTLNHNVMYWYQQKSSQAPKLLFHYYDKDFNNEADTPDNFQSRRPNTSFCFLDIRSPGLGDTAMYLCATSRGYGADTQYFGPGTRLTVL.

This clonotype occurred a few times. The CDR3 reads CSATGASTDTQYF. Here the CDR3 DNA reads TGCAGTGCGACCGGGGCTAGCACAGATACGCAGTATTTT. The chain has TRBV20-1 and TRBJ2-3; tentatively, D is TRBD1 or TRBD2 (5 bases each). V lost 6 bases, J lost 0 bases, and 10 bases lay in between. The CDR3 runs 13 residues. In germline, CDR1 is DFQATT, CDR2 SNEGSKA (reference sequence).

This clonotype has a handful of counts. The rearrangement links TRBV6-5 to TRBJ2-3; the match to TRBD2 covers 8 bases. The CDR3 is 15 amino acids. With V trimmed by 4 bases and J by 2 bases, 5 bases remained unmatched. Germline values: CDR1 MNHEY, CDR2 SVGAGI. For the CDR3, the DNA is TGTGCCAGCAGTTTCTTAGCGGGACCCACAGATACGCAGTATTTT. This gives the protein CASSFLAGPTDTQYF.